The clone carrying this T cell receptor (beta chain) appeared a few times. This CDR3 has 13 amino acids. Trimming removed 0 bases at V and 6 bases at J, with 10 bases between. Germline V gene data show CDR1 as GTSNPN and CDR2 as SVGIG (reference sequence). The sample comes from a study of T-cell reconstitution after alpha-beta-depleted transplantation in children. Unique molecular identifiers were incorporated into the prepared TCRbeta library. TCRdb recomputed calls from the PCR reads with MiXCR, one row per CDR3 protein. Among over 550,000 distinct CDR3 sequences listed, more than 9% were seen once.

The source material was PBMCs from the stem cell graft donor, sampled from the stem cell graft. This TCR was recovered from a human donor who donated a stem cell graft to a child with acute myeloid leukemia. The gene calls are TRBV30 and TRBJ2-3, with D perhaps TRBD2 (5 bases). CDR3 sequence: CAWSVLVADTQYF. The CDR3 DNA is TGTGCCTGGAGTGTACTAGTCGCGGATACGCAGTATTTT.